This TCR beta chain appears in the sequencing data of a study of T cell repertoires in cytomegalovirus infection. For the study at large: A matching HLA type, together with CMV infection, was signaled by public TCR beta signatures.

A remark on this clonotype: Its antigen is currently unknown.

CDR3 length: 14 residues. The ends lost 5 bases at V and 4 bases at J; junction bases unmatched: 4. The V gene's germline CDR1 is MNHEY and CDR2 SMNVEV (reference sequence). TCRdb redid the calling of the reads with MiXCR, one entry per CDR3 protein. This table has around 260,000 distinct CDR3 sequences, roughly 23% appearing once. Study findings and constraints: The ex vivo response showed dominance by HLA-C-restricted CMV-specific TCR beta clonotypes.

This sequence joins TRBV27 and TRBJ1-5; the match to TRBD1 covers 8 bases. This sequence originates from a human donor in good health (CMV status not recorded). Some clones in this sample may be carry-over from other donors' samples. The sample consisted of PBMCs. Here the CDR3 reads CASSRTGWNQPQHF. The CDR3 DNA reads as TGTGCCAGCAGTCGGACAGGGTGGAATCAGCCCCAGCATTTT.